The entry below describes one TCR beta chain. This record belongs to a study of T cells after yellow fever vaccination. For the study at large: Any fraction with a low cell number was prepared using SMART-Seq v4 Ultra Low Input.

Each CDR3 protein is one row after TCRdb ran MiXCR on the 5' RACE reads. This table has 510,000 or so distinct CDR3 sequences, 15% to 20% appearing once. There are 14 residues in the CDR3. Germline-derived CDR1 and CDR2 are MNHEY and SVGEGT. Trimming removed 6 bases from V and 13 bases from J; junction bases left unmatched: 12. The J gene is TRBJ2-1, the V gene TRBV6-2 or TRBV6-3, with 10 positions matching TRBD2. The sequences come from PBMCs, collected 15 days after the yellow fever booster vaccination. The sequence came from a man aged 30 to 45 who received the YFV17D yellow fever vaccine. CDR3 residues: CASRKGLAGVDQFF. DNA for the CDR3: TGTGCCAGCAGGAAGGGCCTAGCGGGAGTCGACCAGTTCTTC.